Described below is a single T cell receptor (beta chain) sequence and its context. What it binds is unknown. This sample stems from a study of cytomegalovirus exposure and HLA in healthy donors. Findings of the study overall: Upon later analysis, HLA-associated TCR beta chains proved more clonally expanded than other, equally common chains.

The CDR3 extends over 13 amino acids. V trimming: 3 bases; J trimming: 9 bases; junction bases outside the gene matches: 5. In germline, CDR1 is SGHVS, CDR2 FNYEAQ. Researchers ran the PCR with 60 Vbeta and 13 Jbeta primers. Profiling relied on immunoSEQ multiplex PCR, and the TCRdb table lists in-frame clones only, not all of them. Of over 120,000 clones detected, about 84% appear once; the ten largest clones hold less than 3%. The chain joins TRBV7-6 to TRBJ2-7, with 10 bases identical to TRBD1. The TCR sequence derives from a woman between 18 and 29 years old in good health and CMV-seropositive. What was sequenced was PBMCs. CDR3 sequence (DNA): TGTGCCAGCAGCTTGGGGACAGGGGTTGGGCAGTACTTC. This gives the protein CASSLGTGVGQYF.